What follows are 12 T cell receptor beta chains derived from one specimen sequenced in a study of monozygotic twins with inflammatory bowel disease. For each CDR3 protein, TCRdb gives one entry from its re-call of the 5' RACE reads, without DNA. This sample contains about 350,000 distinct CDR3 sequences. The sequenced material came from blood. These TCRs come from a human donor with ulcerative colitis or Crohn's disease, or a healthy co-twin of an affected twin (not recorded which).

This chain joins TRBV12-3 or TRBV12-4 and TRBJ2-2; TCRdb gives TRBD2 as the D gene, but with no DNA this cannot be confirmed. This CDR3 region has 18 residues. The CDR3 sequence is CASIPRLADASNTGELFF.

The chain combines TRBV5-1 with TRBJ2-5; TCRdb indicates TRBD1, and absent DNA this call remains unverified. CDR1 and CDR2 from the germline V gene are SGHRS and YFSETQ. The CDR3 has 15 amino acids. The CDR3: CASSVQGFPQETHYF.

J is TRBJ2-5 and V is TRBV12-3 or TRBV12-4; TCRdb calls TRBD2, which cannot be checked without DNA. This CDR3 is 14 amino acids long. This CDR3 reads CASRTSGGGETQYF.

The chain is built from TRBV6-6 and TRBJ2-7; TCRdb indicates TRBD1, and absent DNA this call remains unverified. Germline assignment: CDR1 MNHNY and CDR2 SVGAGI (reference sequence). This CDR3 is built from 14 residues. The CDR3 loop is CASRSGQGAYEQYF.

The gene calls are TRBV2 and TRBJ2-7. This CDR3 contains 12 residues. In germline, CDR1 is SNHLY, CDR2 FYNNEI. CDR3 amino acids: CASSVTNYEQYF.

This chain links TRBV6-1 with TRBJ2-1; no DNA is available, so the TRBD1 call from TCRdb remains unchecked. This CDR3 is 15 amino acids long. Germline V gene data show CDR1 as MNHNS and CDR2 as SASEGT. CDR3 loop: CASKLTGGSYNEQFF.

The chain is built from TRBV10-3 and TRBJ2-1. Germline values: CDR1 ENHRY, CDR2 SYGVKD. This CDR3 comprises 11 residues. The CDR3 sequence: CASRQYNEQFF.

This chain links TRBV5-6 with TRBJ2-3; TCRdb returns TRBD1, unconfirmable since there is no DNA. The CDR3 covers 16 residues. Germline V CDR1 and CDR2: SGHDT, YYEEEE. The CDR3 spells CASSLEQGVGSDTQYF.

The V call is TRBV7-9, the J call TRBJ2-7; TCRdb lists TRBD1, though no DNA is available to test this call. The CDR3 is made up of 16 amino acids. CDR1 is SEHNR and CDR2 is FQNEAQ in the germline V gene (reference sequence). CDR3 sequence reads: CASSLRGTESSYEQYF.

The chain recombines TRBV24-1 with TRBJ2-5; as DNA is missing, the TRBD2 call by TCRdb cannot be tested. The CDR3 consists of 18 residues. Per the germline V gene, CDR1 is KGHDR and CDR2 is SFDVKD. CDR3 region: CATSDPGTSGRGGETQYF.

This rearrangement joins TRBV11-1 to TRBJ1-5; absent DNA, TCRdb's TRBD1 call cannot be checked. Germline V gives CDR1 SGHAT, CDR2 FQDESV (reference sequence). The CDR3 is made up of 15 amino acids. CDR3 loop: CASSCVLGPPKPQHF.

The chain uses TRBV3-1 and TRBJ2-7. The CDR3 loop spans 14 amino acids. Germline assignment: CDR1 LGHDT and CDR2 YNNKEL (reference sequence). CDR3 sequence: CASSQNGGTYEQYF.